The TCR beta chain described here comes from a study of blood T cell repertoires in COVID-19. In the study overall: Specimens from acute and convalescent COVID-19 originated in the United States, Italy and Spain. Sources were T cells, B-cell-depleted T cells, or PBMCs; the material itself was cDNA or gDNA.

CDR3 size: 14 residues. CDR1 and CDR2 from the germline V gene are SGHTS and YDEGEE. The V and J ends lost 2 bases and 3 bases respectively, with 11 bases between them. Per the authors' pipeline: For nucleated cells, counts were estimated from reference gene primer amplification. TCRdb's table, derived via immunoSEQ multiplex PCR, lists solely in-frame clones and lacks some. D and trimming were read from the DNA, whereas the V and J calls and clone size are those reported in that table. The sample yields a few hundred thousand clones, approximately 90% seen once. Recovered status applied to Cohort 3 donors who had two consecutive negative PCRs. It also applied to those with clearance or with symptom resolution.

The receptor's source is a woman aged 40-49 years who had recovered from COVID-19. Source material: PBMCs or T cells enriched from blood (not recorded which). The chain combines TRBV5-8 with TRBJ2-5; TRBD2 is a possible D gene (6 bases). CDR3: CASSLRTTEETQYF. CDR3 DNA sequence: TGTGCCAGCAGCTTACGGACTACTGAAGAGACCCAGTACTTC.